A selection of T cell receptor beta chains follows, all from one sample in a study of OX40 agonist ivuxolimab in advanced cancers. The repertoire was sequenced with immunoSEQ multiplex PCR; TCRdb's copy has only in-frame clones and lacks some. The data contain around 100,000 clones, around 93% of them singletons. Sequences were derived from CD4+ or CD8+ T cells sorted from blood, sampled in a trial of the OX40 agonist ivuxolimab. Receptors originate from an adult with an advanced solid tumor such as melanoma, head and neck, liver or kidney cancer. CDR3s include the opening cysteine and the closing phenylalanine or tryptophan. The D gene is left open where the match is weak. Part of the rows lack a size; the others show once, few, many or a class for expanded clones.

d_gene,v_gene,len,abundance,j_gene,CDR3nt,CDR3aa
TRBD1,TRBV14,16,NA,TRBJ1-1,TGTGCCAGCAGCCCCAAAAGGGACAGTATGAACACTGAAGCTTTCTTT,CASSPKRDSMNTEAFF
TRBD1,TRBV27,13,NA,TRBJ1-2,TGTGCCAGCAGGACAGGGAAGACTTATGGCTACACCTTC,CASRTGKTYGYTF
NA,TRBV6-6,13,NA,TRBJ1-1,TGTGCCAGCAGTTACAAGGGGGGCACTGAAGCTTTCTTT,CASSYKGGTEAFF
NA,TRBV7-2,14,NA,TRBJ2-4,TGTGCCAGCAGCTTAGGCTTAGGGAAAAACATTCAGTACTTC,CASSLGLGKNIQYF
TRBD2,TRBV28,18,NA,TRBJ2-1,TGTGCCAGCAGTTTACGCTTGGATAGCGGGGGGGCTTACAATGAGCAGTTCTTC,CASSLRLDSGGAYNEQFF
NA,TRBV6-1,15,once,TRBJ2-1,TGTGCCAGCCGGAGTACTAGTAGGCCGGCCAATGAGCAGTTCTTC,CASRSTSRPANEQFF
NA,TRBV7-8,16,NA,TRBJ2-5,TGTGCCAGCAGCTTAAAGCGGGCCCACCTGAGGGAGACCCAGTACTTC,CASSLKRAHLRETQYF
NA,TRBV7-3,14,NA,TRBJ2-3,TGTGCCAGCAGCTTAGCAGGGAGGTCAGATACGCAGTATTTT,CASSLAGRSDTQYF
TRBD2,TRBV14,17,NA,TRBJ2-3,TGTGCCAGCAGCCGGAGGGGACTAGCGGGAGTGGCAGATACGCAGTATTTT,CASSRRGLAGVADTQYF
TRBD2,TRBV6-1,14,NA,TRBJ2-1,TGTGCCAGCAGACGCGGGAGCCTGGCCAATGAGCAGTTCTTC,CASRRGSLANEQFF
TRBD2,TRBV5-1,15,NA,TRBJ2-5,TGCGCCAGCAGCTTAACTAGCGGGGGTGGAGAGACCCAGTACTTC,CASSLTSGGGETQYF
NA,TRBV28,15,NA,TRBJ1-2,TGTGCCAGCAGTTCCATCTCTGGGGCCGACTATGGCTACACCTTC,CASSSISGADYGYTF
NA,TRBV9,15,NA,TRBJ2-7,TGTGCCAGCAGCGTAGGCGGGCCGAACTCCTACGAGCAGTACTTC,CASSVGGPNSYEQYF
NA,TRBV7-3,14,once,TRBJ2-1,TGTGCCAGCCGAGAGGGGCCGGCGGGCAATGAGCAGTTCTTC,CASREGPAGNEQFF
TRBD1,TRBV6-6,15,NA,TRBJ2-7,TGTGCCAGCAGTACCTGGACAGGGTTCGGCTACGAGCAGTACTTC,CASSTWTGFGYEQYF
NA,TRBV19,15,NA,TRBJ2-2,TGTGCCAGTAGCCTGGGAGGACGGAACACCGGGGAGCTGTTTTTT,CASSLGGRNTGELFF
TRBD2,TRBV7-9,14,NA,TRBJ2-7,TGTGCCGGAGGGCCGGGGGGTGGAACCTACGAGCAGTACTTC,CAGGPGGGTYEQYF
NA,TRBV28,13,NA,TRBJ2-1,TGTGCCAGCAGTTATAATACCTACAATGAGCAGTTCTTC,CASSYNTYNEQFF
NA,TRBV18,16,NA,TRBJ2-2,TGTGCCAGCTCACTTGGACTAATCGCGAACACCGGGGAGCTGTTTTTT,CASSLGLIANTGELFF
TRBD2,TRBV6-6,15,NA,TRBJ2-3,TGTGCCAGCAGGGGGACTAGCGGGAGGTCAGATACGCAGTATTTT,CASRGTSGRSDTQYF
NA,TRBV5-1,15,NA,TRBJ2-3,TGCGCCAGCAGCTTGCAGGCGGCGTCCACAGATACGCAGTATTTT,CASSLQAASTDTQYF
TRBD2,TRBV9,14,NA,TRBJ2-3,TGTGCCAGCAGCGCTAGCGGGAGCGGAAATACGCAGTATTTT,CASSASGSGNTQYF
TRBD2,TRBV19,15,NA,TRBJ2-1,TGTGCCAGTAGTTCTAGCGGGAGGGTCTACAATGAGCAGTTCTTC,CASSSSGRVYNEQFF
NA,TRBV11-2,14,NA,TRBJ1-1,TGTGCCAGCTCCCCTAGGGGGGGCGACACTGAAGCTTTCTTT,CASSPRGGDTEAFF
TRBD2,TRBV11-2,16,NA,TRBJ2-1,TGTGCCAGCAGACAAAAGACTAGCGGGGGCTACAATGAGCAGTTCTTC,CASRQKTSGGYNEQFF
NA,TRBV11-2,16,NA,TRBJ1-3,TGTGCCAGCAGCTCAGTAAGGGGACTCTCTGGAAACACCATATATTTT,CASSSVRGLSGNTIYF
NA,TRBV7-2,14,few,TRBJ2-7,TGTGCCAGCAGCTTAGGTGAGCGGCCCTACGAGCAGTACTTC,CASSLGERPYEQYF
NA,TRBV11-3,15,NA,TRBJ2-2,TGTGCCAGCAGCTTAGGGGGGAAGAACACCGGGGAGCTGTTTTTT,CASSLGGKNTGELFF
TRBD1,TRBV11-3,13,NA,TRBJ1-2,TGTGCCAGCAGCTTAAACAGGGGGGACGGCTACACCTTC,CASSLNRGDGYTF
TRBD2,TRBV7-3,15,NA,TRBJ2-1,TGTGCCAGCAGCTTCGGACTAGCGGACTACAATGAGCAGTTCTTC,CASSFGLADYNEQFF
TRBD2,TRBV28,15,NA,TRBJ2-3,TGTGCCAGCAGTCCTAGCGGGAGTGGCACAGATACGCAGTATTTT,CASSPSGSGTDTQYF